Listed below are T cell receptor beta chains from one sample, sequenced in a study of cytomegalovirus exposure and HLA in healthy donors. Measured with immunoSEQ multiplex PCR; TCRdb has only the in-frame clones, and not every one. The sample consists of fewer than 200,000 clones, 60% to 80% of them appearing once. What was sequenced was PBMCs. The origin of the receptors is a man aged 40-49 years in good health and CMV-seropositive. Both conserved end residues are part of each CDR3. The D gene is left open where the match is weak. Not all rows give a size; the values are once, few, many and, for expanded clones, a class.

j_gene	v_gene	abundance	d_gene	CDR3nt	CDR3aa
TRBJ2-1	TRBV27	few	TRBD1	TGTGCCAGCAGAATTCAGGGGGCCAGCTACAATGAGCAGTTCTTC	CASRIQGASYNEQFF
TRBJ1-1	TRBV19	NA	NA	TGTGCCAGTAGTAACCGGGGTATTGGTGAAGCTTTCTTT	CASSNRGIGEAFF
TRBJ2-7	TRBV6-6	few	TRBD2	TGTGCCAGTAGACTAGCGGGAACCTACGAGCAGTACTTC	CASRLAGTYEQYF
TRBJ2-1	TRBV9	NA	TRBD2	TGTGCCAGCAGCCCCCGACTAGCTCGTGGCCATGAGCAGTTCTTC	CASSPRLARGHEQFF
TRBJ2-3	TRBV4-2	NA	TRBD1	TGTGCCAGCACGGGGACAGGGGGCGGCACAGATACGCAGTATTTT	CASTGTGGGTDTQYF
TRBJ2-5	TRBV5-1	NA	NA	TGCGCCAGCAGCTTGGGGCAGGGCCAAGAGACCCAGTACTTC	CASSLGQGQETQYF
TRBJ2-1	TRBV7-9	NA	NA	TGTGCCAGCAGCTTTGTGGAGCATTTTACTCTCAATGAGCAGTTCTTC	CASSFVEHFTLNEQFF
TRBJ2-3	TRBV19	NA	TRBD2	TGTGCCAGTAGTATGATATCTAGCGGGACCCATGCCCGGGGGATTACGCAGTATTTT	CASSMISSGTHARGITQYF
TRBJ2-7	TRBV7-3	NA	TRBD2	TGTGCCAGCAGCTTAAATGCGGCTAGCGGGAGCTACGAGCAGTACTTC	CASSLNAASGSYEQYF
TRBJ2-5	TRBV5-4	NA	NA	TGTGCCAGCAGCCGGGACACCCCACGGACCCAGTACTTC	CASSRDTPRTQYF
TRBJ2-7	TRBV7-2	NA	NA	TGTGCCAGCAGCTTAGTGTTCGGGAGCCGCTACGAGCAGTACTTC	CASSLVFGSRYEQYF
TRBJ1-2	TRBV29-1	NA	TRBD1	TGCAGCGTCGTACAGGGGGTCTATGGCTACACCTTC	CSVVQGVYGYTF
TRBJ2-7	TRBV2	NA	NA	TGTGCCAGCAGTGAACAAGGGGCCTACTCCTACGAGCAGTACTTC	CASSEQGAYSYEQYF
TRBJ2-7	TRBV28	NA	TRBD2	TGTGCCAGCAGTTTAACCGGGACTAGCGGGAGGGGGCTCTCCTACGAGCAGTACTTC	CASSLTGTSGRGLSYEQYF
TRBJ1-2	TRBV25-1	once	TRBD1	TGTGCCAGCAGTGGTGAAGGGGACAGGGGGCTTTATGGCTACACCTTC	CASSGEGDRGLYGYTF
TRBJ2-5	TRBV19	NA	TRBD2	TGTGCCAGTTCGTTAGCGGGAGTCCAAGAGACCCAGTACTTC	CASSLAGVQETQYF
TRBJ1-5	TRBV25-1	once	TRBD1	TGTGCCAGCAGTCTGGACAGGGGCGGAACGGAGGGAAATCAGCCCCAGCATTTT	CASSLDRGGTEGNQPQHF
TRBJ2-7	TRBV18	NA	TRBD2	TGTGCCAGCTCACAAGGGACTACCCACTACGAGCAGTACTTC	CASSQGTTHYEQYF
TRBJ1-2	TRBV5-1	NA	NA	TGCGCCAGCAAGGTGGCAGGGGACTATGGCTACACCTTC	CASKVAGDYGYTF
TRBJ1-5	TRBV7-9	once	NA	TGTGCCAGCAGCTCATTCGAGGCTCAGCCCCAGCATTTT	CASSSFEAQPQHF
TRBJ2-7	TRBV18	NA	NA	TGTGCCAGCTCACCACAGCCAGGGAGGTACGAGCAGTACTTC	CASSPQPGRYEQYF
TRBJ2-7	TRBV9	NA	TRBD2	TGTGCCAGCAGCCCGAGAGCTAGCGGGAGTTACGAGCAGTACTTC	CASSPRASGSYEQYF
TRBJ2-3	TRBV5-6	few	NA	TGTGCCAGCAGCCCAATGTCCACAGATACGCAGTATTTT	CASSPMSTDTQYF
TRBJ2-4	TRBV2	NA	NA	TGTGCCAGCAGTGAGGCCACGGGGGTTGGAAACATTCAGTACTTC	CASSEATGVGNIQYF
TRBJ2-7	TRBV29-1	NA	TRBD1	TGCAGCGTTGAAACCGGGACAGGGCTCGGCGAGCAGTACTTC	CSVETGTGLGEQYF
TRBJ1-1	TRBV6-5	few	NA	TGTGCCAGCAGTCCGAAGAGGAACACTGAAGCTTTCTTT	CASSPKRNTEAFF
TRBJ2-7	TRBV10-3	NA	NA	TGTGCCATCAGTGAGTCTTTTATCACAGGGGGGGACGAGCAGTACTTC	CAISESFITGGDEQYF
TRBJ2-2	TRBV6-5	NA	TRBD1	TGTGCCAGCAGCCTTAGGGACAGGGGGACCGGGGAGCTGTTTTTT	CASSLRDRGTGELFF
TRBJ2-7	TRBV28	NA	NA	TGTGCCAGCAGTCCCACTCCCTACGAGCAGTACTTC	CASSPTPYEQYF
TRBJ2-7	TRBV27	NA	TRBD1	TGTGCCAGCAGTTCAGGGGGCTACCCCCTCGAGCAGTACTTC	CASSSGGYPLEQYF
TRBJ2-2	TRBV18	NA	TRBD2	TGTGCCAGCTCACCCCCCGGGGGGACCGGGGAGCTGTTTTTT	CASSPPGGTGELFF
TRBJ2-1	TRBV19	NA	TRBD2	TGTGCCAGTAGTATAAGTAGCGGGAGGGCCTGGAATGAGCAGTTCTTC	CASSISSGRAWNEQFF
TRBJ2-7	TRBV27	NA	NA	TGTGTCAGCAGTTTATCCCGAGTTTGGGGACTGGTAGTCGGCGAGCAGTACTTC	CVSSLSRVWGLVVGEQYF
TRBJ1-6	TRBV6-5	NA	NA	TGTGCCAGCAGTTCTCGGCGGGATTCACCCCTCCACTTT	CASSSRRDSPLHF
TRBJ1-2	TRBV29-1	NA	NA	TGCAGCGTTGACAGGGATAACTATGGCTACACCTTC	CSVDRDNYGYTF
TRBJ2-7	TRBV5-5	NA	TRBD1	TGTGCCAGCAGCGAGCGGACAGGGGTAACCTACGAGCAGTACTTC	CASSERTGVTYEQYF
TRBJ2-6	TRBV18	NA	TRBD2	TGTGCCAGCTCCCCGGCGAGCGGGAGATCTGGGGCCAACGTCCTGACTTTC	CASSPASGRSGANVLTF
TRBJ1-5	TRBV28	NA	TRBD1	TGTGCCAGCAGTCCATACAGGGGTCAGAATCAGCCCCAGCATTTT	CASSPYRGQNQPQHF
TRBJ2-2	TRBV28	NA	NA	TGTGCCAGCACCCTGGGCGGGGCGCGTAACACCGGGGAGCTGTTTTTT	CASTLGGARNTGELFF
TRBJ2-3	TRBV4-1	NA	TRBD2	TGCGCCAGCAGAGGACTAGCGGTAGCGGGCGATACGCAGTATTTT	CASRGLAVAGDTQYF
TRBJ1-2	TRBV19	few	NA	TGTGCCAGTAGTATTTGGGGCGGGGATGGCTACACCTTC	CASSIWGGDGYTF
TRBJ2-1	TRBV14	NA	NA	TGTGCCAGCAGCCAAGGTCCACAACCTTACAATGAGCAGTTCTTC	CASSQGPQPYNEQFF
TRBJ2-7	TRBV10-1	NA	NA	TGCGCCAGCAGTGTGTATGGAGGCGAGCAGTACTTC	CASSVYGGEQYF
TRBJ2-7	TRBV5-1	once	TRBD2	TGCGCCAGCAGCTGGGGGGGTAGCGAGACCTACGAGCAGTACTTC	CASSWGGSETYEQYF
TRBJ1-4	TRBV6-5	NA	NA	TGTGCCAGCAGTTATTACTCGGGAACTAATGAAAAACTGTTTTTT	CASSYYSGTNEKLFF